One sample yielded the 19 T cell receptor beta chains listed below, sequenced in a study of control samples from healthy donors and cancer patients. Here immunoSEQ multiplex PCR was the method, and the copy in TCRdb shows in-frame clones only, minus some. Of 90,000 to 100,000 clones in the sample, around three quarters were seen once. The sequenced material came from blood. These receptors came from a woman aged 25 to 45 in good health.

The J gene is TRBJ1-2, the V gene TRBV23-1; weak D call: TRBD1 (6 bases). TRBV23-1 is given ORF status, its function remaining uncertain. Trimming took off 11 bases at V and 3 bases at J, with 10 bases between the two ends. The CDR3 consists of 11 residues. CDR3 coding DNA: TGCGCCGAGACAGGAGACTATGGCTACACCTTC. It is translated as CAETGDYGYTF.

This clone turned up a few times. The rearrangement uses TRBV30 and TRBJ1-2; 7 nucleotides agree with TRBD1. The CDR3 runs to 15 residues. Trimming at V came to 2 bases and at J to 6 bases, leaving 12 bases not matched to a gene. Germline CDR1 GTSNPN, CDR2 SVGIG (reference sequence). The CDR3 DNA reads as TGTGCCTGGAGTCGACTCTTTGACAGGGACCATGGCTACACCTTC. The encoded protein is CAWSRLFDRDHGYTF.

The chain couples TRBV3-1 (or the pseudogene TRBV3-2) to TRBJ1-1; D gene ambiguous. The CDR3 has 13 residues. Per germline, CDR1 LGHDT and CDR2 YNNKEL (reference sequence). V lost 0 bases and J 11 bases, leaving 13 bases between the germline ends. The CDR3 DNA reads as TGTGCCAGCAGCCAAGATCGTGGCCGTTGGGCTTTCTTT. Amino acids: CASSQDRGRWAFF.

The chain uses TRBV18 and TRBJ2-3; tentative D call: TRBD1 (6 bases). Trimming pared 3 bases from V and 0 bases from J, leaving 13 bases between. Germline values: CDR1 KGHSH, CDR2 LQKENI. The CDR3 is made up of 16 amino acids. The CDR3 region is CASSPGTFASTDTQYF. The DNA of the CDR3 is TGTGCCAGCTCACCTGGGACATTTGCTAGCACAGATACGCAGTATTTT.

V and J are TRBV10-2 and TRBJ2-7; D gene unclear. Germline V gene lookup returns CDR1 WSHSY and CDR2 SAAADI. The CDR3 has 12 amino acids. Deletions cut 6 bases from V and 2 bases from J, with 8 bases between. In DNA, the CDR3 is TGCGCCAGCAGGCAGTACGCCTACGAGCAGTACTTC. Translating it yields CASRQYAYEQYF.

The chain combines TRBV3-1 (or the pseudogene TRBV3-2) with TRBJ2-3; no firm D call. The V end lost 2 bases, the J end lost 1 base, and 13 bases lay between the germline ends. Germline V gives CDR1 LGHDT, CDR2 YNNKEL (reference sequence). The CDR3 loop spans 16 amino acids. The CDR3 nucleotides are TGTGCCAGCAGCCAAAGGGTACTTGGCGGCACAGATACGCAGTATTTT. Translated, it gives CASSQRVLGGTDTQYF.

The chain joins TRBV10-3 to TRBJ2-5, with D unclear. The germline V gene encodes CDR1 ENHRY and CDR2 SYGVKD. The ends were cut back, 0 bases at V and 0 bases at J, with 8 bases in the middle. The CDR3 totals 15 residues. This CDR3 is CAISESTKYQETQYF. CDR3 nucleotides: TGTGCCATCAGTGAGTCTACTAAGTACCAAGAGACCCAGTACTTC.

This clone was seen only a few times. The V and J genes are TRBV2 and TRBJ2-5, with TRBD2 matching 12 bases. CDR1 SNHLY and CDR2 FYNNEI come from the germline V gene. The CDR3 contains 16 residues. With V trimmed by 5 bases and J by 2 bases, 6 bases remained unmatched. In DNA, the CDR3 is TGTGCCAGCAGTCCCGGACTAGCGGGGCCTCAAGAGACCCAGTACTTC. Encoded protein: CASSPGLAGPQETQYF.

CDR3 sequence: CASSLDPGTGAINYGYTF. The CDR3 DNA reads TGTGCCAGCAGCTTAGACCCCGGGACAGGGGCTATAAACTATGGCTACACCTTC. The V call is TRBV11-2, the J call TRBJ1-2, with 10 bases fitting TRBD1. The CDR3 totals 18 residues. V dropped 0 bases and J dropped 2; count of bases not matched to a gene: 9. Germline V CDR1 and CDR2: SGHAT, FQNNGV.

The chain employs TRBV5-6 and TRBJ1-2; 11 bases are shared with TRBD1. The V segment lost 3 bases and the J segment 4 bases; nucleotides outside the gene matches: 8. CDR1 and CDR2 (germline): SGHDT, YYEEEE. The CDR3 has 16 residues. The CDR3 loop reads CASSSGQGALSYGYTF. The CDR3 DNA sequence: TGTGCCAGCAGCTCCGGACAGGGGGCGTTGAGCTATGGCTACACCTTC.

The chain recombines TRBV2 with TRBJ2-7, with D possibly TRBD2 on 7 matching bases. This CDR3 is 13 amino acids long. V shed 8 bases and J shed 3 bases, with 14 bases lying between them. Germline values: CDR1 SNHLY, CDR2 FYNNEI. CDR3 nucleotides: TGTGCCAGCGGGGGGGCGGCCTTCTACGAGCAGTACTTC. As protein: CASGGAAFYEQYF.

This sequence joins TRBV6-2 or TRBV6-3 and TRBJ1-3; D not resolved. CDR1 and CDR2 from the germline V gene are MNHEY and SVGEGT. The CDR3 is made up of 15 amino acids. V was cut by 3 bases and J by 0 bases, with 9 bases left in between. CDR3 nucleotides: TGTGCCAGCAGTTATCGGGCAACCTCTGGAAACACCATATATTTT. It yields the protein CASSYRATSGNTIYF.

In its sample, this clone was seen once. The gene calls are TRBV15 and TRBJ1-2; D possibly corresponds to TRBD1 (6 bases). CDR1 and CDR2 (germline): LNHNV, YYDKDF (reference sequence). This CDR3 comprises 15 residues. The V end was cut by 1 base, the J end by 1 base, with 10 bases between. The CDR3 sequence: CATSRGGGGNYGYTF. The DNA for the CDR3 is TGTGCCACCAGCAGAGGCGGAGGGGGTAACTATGGCTACACCTTC.

The chain has TRBV19 and TRBJ2-3; TRBD2 aligns across 10 bases. V shed 9 bases, J shed 0 bases, and the junction held 3 bases outside the gene matches. Germline values: CDR1 LNHDA, CDR2 SQIVND (reference sequence). CDR3 size: 14 residues. The CDR3 is CASVAGGSTDTQYF. The CDR3 DNA is TGTGCCAGCGTAGCGGGGGGCAGCACAGATACGCAGTATTTT.

This chain joins TRBV5-1 and TRBJ2-6; 8 positions match TRBD1. Trimming at V came to 4 bases and at J to 0 bases, leaving 15 bases not matched to a gene. Germline V gene lookup returns CDR1 SGHRS and CDR2 YFSETQ. The CDR3 has 20 amino acids. CDR3 DNA sequence: TGCGCCAGCAGCCCTTGGACAGGGTCAATGTTTTCCTCTGGGGCCAACGTCCTGACTTTC. It specifies CASSPWTGSMFSSGANVLTF. Full variable domain (outside the CDR3, taken from reference TRBV5-1 and TRBJ2-6): KAGVTQTPRYLIKTRGQQVTLSCSPISGHRSVSWYQQTPGQGLQFLFEYFSETQRNKGNFPGRFSGRQFSNSRSEMNVSTLELGDSALYLCASSPWTGSMFSSGANVLTFGAGSRLTVL.

This clone has a single count. The V gene is TRBV5-1, the J gene TRBJ2-3, with D hard to call. Trimming cost V 0 bases and J 0 bases, with 11 bases left between them. Germline V CDR1 and CDR2: SGHRS, YFSETQ. The CDR3 spans 16 residues. In nucleotides, the CDR3 is TGCGCCAGCAGCTTGGCGGTCCTGGAGAGCACAGATACGCAGTATTTT. It codes for CASSLAVLESTDTQYF.

The J gene is TRBJ1-3, the V gene TRBV29-1; D is possibly TRBD1 (6 bases). Trimming shortened V by 4 bases and J by 2 bases, and 12 bases separated the two germline ends. This CDR3 spans 14 amino acids. The germline V gene has CDR1 SQVTM and CDR2 ANQGSEA. Written as DNA, the CDR3 is TGCAGCGTTGTCCCCGGGGGCCCTGGAAACACCATATATTTT. It yields the protein CSVVPGGPGNTIYF.

This rearrangement joins TRBV5-4 to TRBJ1-5; possible D gene TRBD1, 5 bases. V dropped 0 bases and J dropped 5 bases, with 9 bases sitting between them. CDR1 and CDR2 (germline): SGHNT, YYREEE (reference sequence). The CDR3 length is 14 residues. CDR3 loop: CASSLEGRDQPQHF. In DNA form, the CDR3 reads TGTGCCAGCAGCTTGGAGGGACGGGATCAGCCCCAGCATTTT.

The chain has TRBV4-3 and TRBJ2-7, with 7 bases matching TRBD1. This CDR3 contains 18 residues. The germline gives CDR1 LGHNA, CDR2 YSLEER. Trimming cost V 0 bases and J 3 bases; bases outside gene matches: 14. As DNA, the CDR3 is TGCGCCAGCAGCCAAGATAGGGTTAGTGGGACAGCGATCTACGAGCAGTACTTC. It encodes CASSQDRVSGTAIYEQYF.